This T cell receptor beta chain came from a study of blood T cell repertoires in COVID-19. From germline, CDR1 is SQVTM and CDR2 ANQGSEA. This CDR3 has 12 amino acids. V lost 4 bases and J 2 bases, leaving 8 bases between the germline ends. Generated by immunoSEQ multiplex PCR, the TCRdb table keeps only in-frame clones and is missing some. There are some 45,000 clones in the sample; about four fifths occur only once, and 23% lies in the top ten. This receptor was obtained from a woman aged 55-70 years with acute or convalescent COVID-19. This rearrangement joins TRBV29-1 to TRBJ2-5; D unclear. Material for sequencing was peripheral blood. The CDR3 DNA reads TGCAGCGTTGCTACAGCACAAGAGACCCAGTACTTC. Translation gives CSVATAQETQYF.